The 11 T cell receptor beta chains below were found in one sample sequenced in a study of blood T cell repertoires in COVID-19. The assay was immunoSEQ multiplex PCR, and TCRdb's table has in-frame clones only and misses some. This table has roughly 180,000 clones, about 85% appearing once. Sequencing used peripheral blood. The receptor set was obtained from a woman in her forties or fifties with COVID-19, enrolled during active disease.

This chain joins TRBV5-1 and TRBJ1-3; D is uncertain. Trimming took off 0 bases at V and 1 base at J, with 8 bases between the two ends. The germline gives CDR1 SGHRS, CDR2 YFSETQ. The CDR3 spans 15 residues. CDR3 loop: CASSLDGDSGNTIYF. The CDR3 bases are TGCGCCAGCAGCTTGGATGGAGATTCTGGAAACACCATATATTTT.

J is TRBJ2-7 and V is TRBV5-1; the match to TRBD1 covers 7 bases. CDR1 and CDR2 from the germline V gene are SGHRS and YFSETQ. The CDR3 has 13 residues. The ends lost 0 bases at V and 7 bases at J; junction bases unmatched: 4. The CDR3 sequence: CASSLDRGGEQYF. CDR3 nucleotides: TGCGCCAGCAGCTTGGACAGGGGTGGAGAGCAGTACTTC.

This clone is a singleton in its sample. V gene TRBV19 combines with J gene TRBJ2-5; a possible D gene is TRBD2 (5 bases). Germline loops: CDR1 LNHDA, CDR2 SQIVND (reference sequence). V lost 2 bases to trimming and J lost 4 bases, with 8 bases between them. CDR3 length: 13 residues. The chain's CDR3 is CASSISGRETQYF. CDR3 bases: TGTGCCAGTAGTATATCGGGGAGAGAGACCCAGTACTTC.

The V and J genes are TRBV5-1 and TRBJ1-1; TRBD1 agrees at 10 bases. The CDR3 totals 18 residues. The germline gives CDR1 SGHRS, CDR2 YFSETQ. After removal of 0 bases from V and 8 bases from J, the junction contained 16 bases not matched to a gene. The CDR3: CASSLGEGGQGLIREAFF. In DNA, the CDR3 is TGCGCCAGCAGCTTGGGGGAAGGGGGACAGGGGCTTATAAGGGAAGCTTTCTTT. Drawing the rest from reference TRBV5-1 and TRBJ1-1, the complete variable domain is KAGVTQTPRYLIKTRGQQVTLSCSPISGHRSVSWYQQTPGQGLQFLFEYFSETQRNKGNFPGRFSGRQFSNSRSEMNVSTLELGDSALYLCASSLGEGGQGLIREAFFGQGTRLTVV.

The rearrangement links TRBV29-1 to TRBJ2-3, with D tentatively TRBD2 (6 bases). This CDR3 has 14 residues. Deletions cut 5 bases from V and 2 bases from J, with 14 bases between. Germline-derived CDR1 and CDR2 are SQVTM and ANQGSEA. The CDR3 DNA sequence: TGCAGCGTTAGTGATAGCGGATTCACAGATACGCAGTATTTT. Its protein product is CSVSDSGFTDTQYF.

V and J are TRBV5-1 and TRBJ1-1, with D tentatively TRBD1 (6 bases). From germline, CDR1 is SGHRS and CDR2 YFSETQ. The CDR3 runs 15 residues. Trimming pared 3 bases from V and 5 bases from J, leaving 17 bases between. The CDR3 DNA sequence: TGCGCCAGCAGCTGGGACACCCAAGGCGAAACTGAAGCTTTCTTT. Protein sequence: CASSWDTQGETEAFF.

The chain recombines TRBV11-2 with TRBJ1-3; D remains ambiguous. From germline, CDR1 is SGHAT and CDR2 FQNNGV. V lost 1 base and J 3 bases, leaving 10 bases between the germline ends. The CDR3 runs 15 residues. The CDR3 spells CASSLAEIVGNTIYF. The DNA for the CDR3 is TGTGCCAGCAGCTTAGCTGAGATTGTTGGAAACACCATATATTTT.

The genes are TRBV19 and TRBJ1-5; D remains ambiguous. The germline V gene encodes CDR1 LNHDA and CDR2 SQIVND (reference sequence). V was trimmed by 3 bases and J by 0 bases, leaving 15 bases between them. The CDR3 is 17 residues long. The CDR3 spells CASSIIPGGSSNQPQHF. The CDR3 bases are TGTGCCAGTAGTATCATCCCGGGTGGCAGTAGCAATCAGCCCCAGCATTTT.

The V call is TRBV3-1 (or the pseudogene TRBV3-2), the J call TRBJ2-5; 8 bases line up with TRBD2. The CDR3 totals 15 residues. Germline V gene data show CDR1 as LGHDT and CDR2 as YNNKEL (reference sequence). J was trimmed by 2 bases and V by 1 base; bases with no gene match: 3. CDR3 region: CASSQAAGGQETQYF. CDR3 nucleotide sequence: TGTGCCAGCAGCCAAGCGGCGGGGGGACAAGAGACCCAGTACTTC.

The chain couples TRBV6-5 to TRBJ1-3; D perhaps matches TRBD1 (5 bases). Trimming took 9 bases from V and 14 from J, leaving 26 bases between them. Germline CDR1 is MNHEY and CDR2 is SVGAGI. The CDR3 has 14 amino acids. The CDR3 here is CARDPGGGSPTVYF. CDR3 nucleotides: TGTGCCAGAGACCCGGGGGGTGGCTCCCCGACGGTATATTTT.

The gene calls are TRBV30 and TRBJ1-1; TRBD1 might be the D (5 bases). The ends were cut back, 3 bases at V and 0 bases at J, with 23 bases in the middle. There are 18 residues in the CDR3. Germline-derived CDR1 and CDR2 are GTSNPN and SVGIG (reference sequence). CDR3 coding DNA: TGTGCCTGGAGCGAAGATCGCTGGGTGGGGCAGCTGAACACTGAAGCTTTCTTT. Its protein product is CAWSEDRWVGQLNTEAFF.